Shown below are 3 T cell receptor beta chains from a single sample sequenced in a study of T cell repertoires in cytomegalovirus infection (dated by TCRdb to between 2019 and 2020). No cognate antigen is known for these TCRs. This sample was sequenced with an Illumina HiSeq 1500. In TCRdb, the public reads were trimmed at Q25 with fastp and aligned with MiXCR, with productive beta chains retained. CDR3 protein duplicates are merged, each entry listing the most common genes and DNA. The sample has roughly 500,000 distinct CDR3 sequences on record, 25% to 35% of them singletons. The ten largest clones represent 17% of the sample. This sample's treatment or condition label indicates: in vitro stimulation with specific CMV peptide epitopes to enrich CMV-specific T cells. The sample in question was cultured PBMCs, obtained from culture after CMV antigen stimulation. All receptors derive from a human donor in good health (CMV status not recorded). Some clones in this sample may be carry-over from other donors' samples.

This clonotype was counted at least ten times. V usage is TRBV7-2 and J usage is TRBJ2-1; 9 bases agree with TRBD1. Germline V CDR1 and CDR2: SGHTA, FQGNSA. The V and J ends lost 4 bases and 7 bases, in that order; junction bases with no gene match: 8. The CDR3 sequence is 15 residues long. CDR3 amino acids: CASSYRQGGRNEQFF. The CDR3 DNA reads TGTGCCAGCAGCTATAGACAGGGGGGGCGAAATGAGCAGTTCTTC.

For the CDR3, the DNA is TGCGCCAGCAGCACCGGGACAGCCAAAAACATTCAGTACTTC. It specifies CASSTGTAKNIQYF. This chain links TRBV5-1 with TRBJ2-4; D possibly matches TRBD1 or TRBD2 (5 bases each). The CDR3 runs 14 residues. CDR1 and CDR2 (germline): SGHRS, YFSETQ. Trimming removed 4 bases from V and 0 bases from J, with 8 bases in between.

This clonotype was counted a few times. The chain couples TRBV7-2 to TRBJ1-1; D not certain. Trimming removed 0 bases at V and 6 bases at J, with 11 bases between. The CDR3 is made up of 14 amino acids. The V gene's germline CDR1 is SGHTA and CDR2 FQGNSA. As DNA, the CDR3 is TGTGCCAGCAGCTTAGCAGTGGGAAGGGCTGAAGCTTTCTTT. Encoded protein: CASSLAVGRAEAFF.